The next 19 T cell receptor beta chains were all read from a single sample in a study of blood T cell repertoires in COVID-19. Profiling relied on immunoSEQ multiplex PCR, and the TCRdb table lists in-frame clones only, not all of them. The table records about 330,000 clones, over 80% of them present only once. Sample: peripheral blood. These receptors came from a man aged 25 to 40 with COVID-19, enrolled during active disease.

The chain combines TRBV4-2 with TRBJ2-5, with TRBD2 matching 10 bases. The CDR3 length is 15 residues. J gave up 0 bases and V 2 bases, and 0 bases lay outside the gene matches. Germline V CDR1 and CDR2: LGHNA, YNFKEQ. CDR3 sequence (DNA): TGTGCCAGCAGCCAACTAGCGGGGGACCAAGAGACCCAGTACTTC. This encodes CASSQLAGDQETQYF.

This clone was observed once. The chain recombines TRBV2 with TRBJ1-4, with 7 bases that match TRBD1. Trimming took 7 bases from V and 4 from J; bases not matched to a gene: 3. CDR1 and CDR2 from the germline V gene are SNHLY and FYNNEI. The CDR3 has 13 amino acids. CDR3 amino acids: CASKGTDNEKLFF. CDR3 DNA: TGTGCCAGCAAAGGGACAGATAATGAAAAACTGTTTTTT.

This clone was detected a few times. The gene calls are TRBV28 and TRBJ2-7; 9 nucleotides agree with TRBD1. CDR3 length: 14 residues. Germline CDR1 and CDR2: MDHEN and SYDVKM. V trimming: 6 bases; J trimming: 6 bases; junction bases outside the gene matches: 9. CDR3 region: CASSEPGQGFEQYF. CDR3 coding DNA: TGTGCCAGCAGCGAACCGGGACAGGGATTCGAGCAGTACTTC.

The CDR3 sequence is CASSSPPGQRGDTIYF. The CDR3 DNA follows: TGTGCCAGCAGTTCACCCCCGGGACAGCGAGGAGACACCATATATTTT. This chain uses TRBV28 with TRBJ1-3, with 7 bases fitting TRBD1. Trimming cost V 4 bases and J 8 bases; bases outside gene matches: 14. In germline, CDR1 is MDHEN, CDR2 SYDVKM. This CDR3 region has 16 residues.

This chain uses TRBV6-5 with TRBJ2-7, with TRBD1 matching 7 bases. The CDR3 length is 14 residues. Germline-derived CDR1 and CDR2 are MNHEY and SVGAGI. V shed 6 bases, J shed 2 bases, and the junction held 7 bases outside the gene matches. The CDR3 region is CASSLRGTAYEQYF. Here the CDR3 DNA reads TGTGCCAGCAGCTTGAGAGGGACAGCCTACGAGCAGTACTTC.

The chain carries TRBV9 and TRBJ1-2, with 12 bases fitting TRBD1. The V gene end was trimmed by 4 bases and the J gene end by 8 bases; junction bases not matched to a gene: 12. This CDR3 region has 16 residues. Looked up from germline, CDR1 is SGDLS and CDR2 is YYNGEE. CDR3 protein: CASSKGTGGDLRGYTF. In DNA, the CDR3 is TGTGCCAGCAGCAAAGGGACAGGGGGCGACCTGAGGGGCTACACCTTC.

Here the CDR3 DNA reads TGTGCCAGTTCAGCGACAGCCAACAATGAGCAGTTCTTC. Residues: CASSATANNEQFF. The chain uses TRBV6-5 and TRBJ2-1; D perhaps matches TRBD1 (5 bases). This CDR3 contains 13 residues. The germline V gene encodes CDR1 MNHEY and CDR2 SVGAGI. V dropped 9 bases and J dropped 5 bases, with 14 bases sitting between them.

This clone was recorded a few times. This chain connects TRBV5-4 to TRBJ1-6; D gene unclear. Trimming stripped 2 bases from V and 8 bases from J, with 11 bases between. The CDR3 has 14 residues. Germline-derived CDR1 and CDR2 are SGHNT and YYREEE (reference sequence). The CDR3 reads CASSFPGLHSPLHF. CDR3 DNA: TGTGCCAGCAGCTTCCCAGGTCTCCATTCACCCCTCCACTTT. Together with reference TRBV5-4 and TRBJ1-6, the CDR3 gives the full variable domain: ETGVTQSPTHLIKTRGQQVTLRCSSQSGHNTVSWYQQALGQGPQFIFQYYREEENGRGNFPPRFSGLQFPNYSSELNVNALELDDSALYLCASSFPGLHSPLHFGNGTRLTVT.

The rearrangement links TRBV6-5 to TRBJ1-2; D unresolved. This CDR3 has 13 residues. V was cut by 6 bases and J by 0 bases, with 8 bases left in between. The germline V gene has CDR1 MNHEY and CDR2 SVGAGI. CDR3 DNA sequence: TGTGCCAGCAGGAACTTACCTAACTATGGCTACACCTTC. The encoded protein is CASRNLPNYGYTF.

In DNA, the CDR3 is TGTGCCAGCAGCTTGGTCGCAGGGGCCAACTCTGGAAACACCATATATTTT. Its protein product is CASSLVAGANSGNTIYF. This chain joins TRBV5-4 and TRBJ1-3; D possibly corresponds to TRBD1 (6 bases). Trimming cost V 0 bases and J 0 bases, with 13 bases left between them. CDR3 size: 17 residues. Germline lookup yields CDR1 SGHNT and CDR2 YYREEE (reference sequence).

The chain's CDR3 is CASGLDGQGRGYTF. As DNA, the CDR3 is TGTGCTAGTGGTTTGGATGGACAGGGTAGGGGCTACACCTTC. This chain connects TRBV12-5 to TRBJ1-2; TRBD1 matches at 8 bases. This CDR3 is 14 amino acids long. The V segment lost 1 base and the J segment 8 bases; nucleotides outside the gene matches: 6. Germline CDR1 and CDR2: LGHNT and FRNRAP.

The V gene is TRBV5-1, the J gene TRBJ2-5; TRBD2 aligns across 8 bases. The CDR3 runs 15 residues. Trimming took 0 bases from V and 4 from J; bases not matched to a gene: 5. The germline CDR1 and CDR2 sequences are SGHRS and YFSETQ. This CDR3 is CASSLGTSLSETQYF. CDR3 sequence (DNA): TGCGCCAGCAGCTTGGGGACTAGCCTATCAGAGACCCAGTACTTC.

The rearrangement uses TRBV28 and TRBJ1-4, with TRBD1 as a possible D gene (5 bases). The germline V gene has CDR1 MDHEN and CDR2 SYDVKM. The CDR3 covers 14 residues. V dropped 2 bases and J dropped 8 bases, with 12 bases sitting between them. The CDR3 DNA follows: TGTGCCAGCAGTTTAGCAGGGTTGGGAGAAAAACTGTTTTTT. Protein sequence: CASSLAGLGEKLFF.

The rearrangement joins TRBV6-5 to TRBJ2-7, with D possibly TRBD2 on 5 matching bases. This CDR3 is 15 amino acids long. Trimming pared 3 bases from V and 6 bases from J, leaving 18 bases between. The germline CDR1 and CDR2 sequences are MNHEY and SVGAGI. This chain's CDR3 is CASSYYRGSGSEQYF. DNA of the CDR3: TGTGCCAGCAGTTATTATCGGGGTTCAGGCTCCGAGCAGTACTTC.

The V gene is TRBV4-2, the J gene TRBJ2-7; no clear D gene. The germline V gene encodes CDR1 LGHNA and CDR2 YNFKEQ. Trimming left V 2 bases short and J 3 bases short, with 14 bases between. The length of the CDR3 is 15 residues. The CDR3 region is CASSQSGTELYEQYF. CDR3 DNA sequence: TGTGCCAGCAGCCAATCAGGTACAGAGCTCTACGAGCAGTACTTC.

This chain joins TRBV6-5 and TRBJ1-2; TRBD1 agrees at 9 bases. CDR3 length equals 15 residues. Germline CDR1 MNHEY, CDR2 SVGAGI. V lost 5 bases, J lost 7 bases, and 11 bases stayed unmatched. The CDR3 loop reads CASSQNSGTGTGYTF. The CDR3 bases are TGTGCCAGCAGTCAAAACTCCGGGACAGGGACTGGCTACACCTTC.

V is TRBV2 and J is TRBJ1-4; 9 bases are a match to TRBD1. Looked up from germline, CDR1 is SNHLY and CDR2 is FYNNEI. The V gene end was trimmed by 6 bases and the J gene end by 6 bases; junction bases not matched to a gene: 8. There are 15 residues in the CDR3. CDR3 residues: CASSPGQGGYEKLFF. CDR3 DNA: TGTGCCAGCAGCCCGGGACAGGGAGGGTATGAAAAACTGTTTTTT.

This chain uses TRBV28 with TRBJ1-6; no clear D. This CDR3 region has 13 residues. V was clipped by 5 bases and J by 9 bases, with 11 bases between them. CDR1 MDHEN and CDR2 SYDVKM come from the germline V gene. In nucleotides, the CDR3 is TGTGCCAGCAGTCAGCAACAGATTTCACCCCTCCACTTT. Its protein product is CASSQQQISPLHF.

The chain combines TRBV7-3 with TRBJ2-3; a possible D gene is TRBD2 (6 bases). V was shortened by 4 bases and J by 6 bases, with 17 bases between the two germline ends. Per the germline V gene, CDR1 is SGHTA and CDR2 is FQGTGA. This CDR3 has 15 residues. The CDR3 nucleotides read TGTGCCAGCAGCTCCAGCGGAGGGGCTAGGGATACGCAGTATTTT. Its translation: CASSSSGGARDTQYF.